What follows are 32 T cell receptor beta chains derived from one specimen sequenced in a study of vaccination and CD4 T cells after COVID-19. These receptors' antigens are unknown. The Oncomine TCR Beta short-read assay was what sequenced the DNA obtained from cultured CD4+ T cells. One entry per CDR3 protein, called by TCRdb with MiXCR from the PCR reads. The repertoire holds roughly 15,000 distinct CDR3 sequences, with approximately 70% as singletons. Treatment specified: roughly ten-day PBMC culture with coronavirus spike peptide pools or control peptides (ViraFEST assay). Sequencing was carried out using CD4+ T cells from blood, cultured in vitro. These receptors all stem from a human donor who had recovered from COVID-19.

A single count supports this clonotype. The chain joins TRBV19 to TRBJ1-5, with a possible D match to TRBD1 (5 bases). V gave up 3 bases and J gave up 3 bases, with 12 bases separating them. The CDR3 runs to 15 residues. CDR1 and CDR2 (germline): LNHDA, SQIVND (reference sequence). CDR3 DNA: TGTGCCAGTAGTATGGCACAGGCAATCAATCAGCCCCAGCATTTT. Translating it yields CASSMAQAINQPQHF.

The chain employs TRBV21-1 and TRBJ1-2; the table's D call, TRBD1, has no DNA check behind it. TRBV21-1 is an annotated pseudogene. This CDR3 spans 15 amino acids. The CDR3 reads CASSSRGAGGYGYTF. The CDR3 nucleotides read TGTGCCAGCAGCTCCCGGGGAGCAGGGGGCTATGGCTACACCTTC.

This chain uses TRBV30 with TRBJ1-5; D is unresolved. The CDR3 length is 16 residues. Trimming left V 0 bases short and J 6 bases short, with 18 bases between. Per the germline V gene, CDR1 is GTSNPN and CDR2 is SVGIG (reference sequence). The CDR3 DNA reads TGTGCCTGGAGTGTACGGGGAGGGTTAAGCGGTCAGCCCCAGCATTTT. Its protein product is CAWSVRGGLSGQPQHF.

The V call is TRBV20-1, the J call TRBJ1-1; D possibly corresponds to TRBD1 (5 bases). The V end lost 3 bases, the J end lost 5 bases, and 13 bases lay between the germline ends. The germline CDR1 and CDR2 sequences are DFQATT and SNEGSKA (reference sequence). The CDR3 spans 13 residues. The CDR3 loop reads CSASLIKGTEAFF. DNA of the CDR3: TGCAGTGCTAGTCTTATCAAGGGGACTGAAGCTTTCTTT.

CDR3 protein: CASSSDRDSPLHF. CDR3 nucleotide sequence: TGTGCCAGCAGCTCCGACAGGGATTCACCCCTCCACTTT. The gene calls are TRBV7-3 and TRBJ1-6; 7 bases fit TRBD1. Germline assignment: CDR1 SGHTA and CDR2 FQGTGA. The V and J ends lost 4 bases and 8 bases, in that order; junction bases with no gene match: 2. This CDR3 is 13 amino acids long. Complete variable domain (other parts from reference TRBV7-3 and TRBJ1-6): GAGVSQTPSNKVTEKGKYVELRCDPISGHTALYWYRQSLGQGPEFLIYFQGTGAADDSGLPNDRFFAVRPEGSVSTLKIQRTERGDSAVYLCASSSDRDSPLHFGNGTRLTVT.

The gene calls are TRBV2 and TRBJ2-5; unclear D gene. The CDR3 covers 11 residues. Germline CDR1 and CDR2: SNHLY and FYNNEI. Trimming removed 4 bases from V and 5 bases from J, with 5 bases in between. The CDR3 reads CASSVRETQYF. Written as DNA, the CDR3 is TGTGCCAGCAGTGTCCGGGAGACCCAGTACTTC.

This rearrangement joins TRBV7-2 to TRBJ1-6; 8 positions match TRBD1. The CDR3 has 16 amino acids. Germline values: CDR1 SGHTA, CDR2 FQGNSA. The junction had 9 bases not matched to a gene; V was cut back by 1 base and J by 10 bases. CDR3: CASSLVAGQDISPLHF. For the CDR3, the DNA is TGTGCCAGCAGCTTAGTGGCGGGACAGGACATCTCACCCCTCCACTTT.

The table lists this clonotype with a count of one. V and J are TRBV7-2 and TRBJ1-2, with no clear D. Germline assignment: CDR1 SGHTA and CDR2 FQGNSA. V lost 1 base and J lost 4, with 10 bases in between. The CDR3 loop spans 14 amino acids. CDR3 DNA sequence: TGTGCCAGCAGCTTAGGGGCAGACGCCTATGGCTACACCTTC. Protein product: CASSLGADAYGYTF.

J is TRBJ2-1 and V is TRBV6-1, with D perhaps given as TRBD1 or TRBD2 (5 bases each). Looked up from germline, CDR1 is MNHNS and CDR2 is SASEGT. The CDR3 totals 12 residues. Trimming took off 8 bases at V and 8 bases at J, with 13 bases between the two ends. CDR3 in DNA: TGTGCCAGCGGGGGTCGGGCATATGAGCAGTTCTTC. It yields the protein CASGGRAYEQFF.

This clonotype showed up just a few times. The chain joins TRBV6-1 to TRBJ2-5; 12 bases line up with TRBD2. Germline CDR1 is MNHNS and CDR2 is SASEGT. CDR3 length: 17 amino acids. V dropped 4 bases and J dropped 2; count of bases not matched to a gene: 8. The CDR3 coding sequence is TGTGCCAGCAGTGCTCATTCCGGGACTAGCGGGCAAGAGACCCAGTACTTC. Translated: CASSAHSGTSGQETQYF.

The CDR3 here is CASSLPAGIGRRTDTQYF. DNA for the CDR3: TGTGCCAGCAGCTTACCAGCGGGTATAGGTCGGCGCACAGATACGCAGTATTTT. V and J are TRBV7-2 and TRBJ2-3; possible D gene TRBD2, 6 bases. Germline V gene sequence: CDR1 SGHTA, CDR2 FQGNSA. CDR3 size: 18 residues. Trimming removed 2 bases at V and 1 base at J, with 19 bases between. Supplemented by reference TRBV7-2 and TRBJ2-3, the full variable domain reads GAGVSQSPSNKVTEKGKDVELRCDPISGHTALYWYRQSLGQGLEFLIYFQGNSAPDKSGLPSDRFSAERTGGSVSTLTIQRTQQEDSAVYLCASSLPAGIGRRTDTQYFGPGTRLTVL.

The V call is TRBV29-1, the J call TRBJ1-2, with a tentative D call TRBD1 (6 bases). V lost 6 bases, J lost 0 bases, and 14 bases lay in between. Germline CDR1 SQVTM, CDR2 ANQGSEA. The CDR3 has 14 amino acids. The CDR3 nucleotides read TGCAGCGTAACAGGGTCCTCTGCTAACTATGGCTACACCTTC. Translated: CSVTGSSANYGYTF.

V usage is TRBV28 and J usage is TRBJ1-5; TRBD1 agrees at 7 bases. CDR3 size: 16 residues. CDR1 and CDR2 (germline): MDHEN, SYDVKM. Losses at the gene ends were 6 bases for V and 2 bases for J; bases not matched to a gene: 10. CDR3 amino acids: CASRQEGAGGNQPQHF. For the CDR3, the DNA is TGTGCCAGCAGGCAGGAGGGGGCAGGTGGCAATCAGCCCCAGCATTTT.

The rearrangement links TRBV7-2 to TRBJ1-5; tentative D call: TRBD1 (6 bases). Germline loops: CDR1 SGHTA, CDR2 FQGNSA. Trimming removed 5 bases at V and 6 bases at J, with 17 bases between. The CDR3 has 15 residues. For the CDR3, the DNA is TGTGCCAGCAGCCAGGGGAGTTTGTCCCTTCAGCCCCAGCATTTT. Residues: CASSQGSLSLQPQHF.

The chain links TRBV7-2 to TRBJ2-3; 14 positions agree with TRBD2. Per germline, CDR1 SGHTA and CDR2 FQGNSA. V was pared by 2 bases and J by 4 bases, with 2 bases of the junction left unmatched. The CDR3 is made up of 16 amino acids. Here the CDR3 DNA reads TGTGCCAGCAGCTTACGACTAGCGGGAGGGCCAGATACGCAGTATTTT. Amino acids: CASSLRLAGGPDTQYF.

The chain carries TRBV27 and TRBJ1-5; TRBD1 agrees at 9 bases. CDR3 size: 15 residues. Germline V gene sequence: CDR1 MNHEY, CDR2 SMNVEV (reference sequence). Trimming took 8 bases from V and 7 from J; bases not matched to a gene: 12. The CDR3 sequence: CASGVPGQGGQPQHF. The CDR3, as DNA: TGTGCCAGCGGCGTCCCGGGACAGGGAGGCCAGCCCCAGCATTTT.

Written as DNA, the CDR3 is TGTGCCAGCGCCGGGTTCTCCTACGAGCAGTACTTC. This translates into CASAGFSYEQYF. The V gene is TRBV7-9, the J gene TRBJ2-7, with D unresolved. Germline V lookup: CDR1 SEHNR, CDR2 FQNEAQ (reference sequence). CDR3 length equals 12 residues. Trimming took off 8 bases at V and 0 bases at J, with 8 bases between the two ends. The full variable domain, completed using reference TRBV7-9 and TRBJ2-7, is DTGVSQNPRHKITKRGQNVTFRCDPISEHNRLYWYRQTLGQGPEFLTYFQNEAQLEKSRLLSDRFSAERPKGSFSTLEIQRTEQGDSAMYLCASAGFSYEQYFGPGTRLTVT.

This clonotype was detected only a few times. CDR3 sequence reads: CSAEQAPSGNTIYF. The CDR3 region has the DNA TGCAGTGCTGAACAGGCGCCCTCTGGAAACACCATATATTTT. The V and J genes are TRBV20-1 and TRBJ1-3; the D gene is possibly TRBD1 (5 bases). CDR1 and CDR2 (germline): DFQATT, SNEGSKA (reference sequence). V dropped 5 bases and J dropped 0 bases, with 11 bases sitting between them. CDR3 size: 14 residues.

In its sample, this clonotype was seen once. V is TRBV15 and J is TRBJ2-7; D may be TRBD1 (6 bases). The V end was cut by 3 bases, the J end by 4 bases, with 10 bases between. The CDR3 spans 13 residues. CDR1 and CDR2 (germline): LNHNV, YYDKDF (reference sequence). In nucleotides, the CDR3 is TGTGCCACCAGCAGGCCACAGGGTTACGAGCAGTACTTC. Its protein is CATSRPQGYEQYF. Full variable domain (outside the CDR3, taken from reference TRBV15 and TRBJ2-7): DAMVIQNPRYQVTQFGKPVTLSCSQTLNHNVMYWYQQKSSQAPKLLFHYYDKDFNNEADTPDNFQSRRPNTSFCFLDIRSPGLGDTAMYLCATSRPQGYEQYFGPGTRLTVT.

The rearrangement uses TRBV11-2 and TRBJ2-7; 7 positions match TRBD2. CDR3 length: 13 amino acids. The J segment lost 3 bases and the V segment lost 5 bases, leaving 4 bases of the junction unmatched. Germline CDR1 and CDR2: SGHAT and FQNNGV. CDR3 in amino acids: CASSLGTNYEQYF. Written as DNA, the CDR3 is TGTGCCAGCAGCCTAGGGACTAACTACGAGCAGTACTTC.

The chain joins TRBV28 to TRBJ1-2, with 8 nucleotides matching TRBD1. CDR3 size: 13 residues. V lost 8 bases and J lost 3; bases outside the gene matches: 5. CDR1 MDHEN and CDR2 SYDVKM come from the germline V gene. CDR3: CASRQGLDYGYTF. The CDR3 DNA follows: TGTGCCAGCCGACAGGGGCTAGACTATGGCTACACCTTC.

CDR3 amino acids: CSATRVTDTQYF. The CDR3 coding sequence is TGCAGTGCTACCAGGGTGACAGATACGCAGTATTTT. The chain combines TRBV20-1 with TRBJ2-3; the D gene is possibly TRBD1 (5 bases). Germline V CDR1 and CDR2: DFQATT, SNEGSKA (reference sequence). The CDR3 is 12 amino acids. Trimming took off 4 bases at V and 3 bases at J, with 8 bases between the two ends.

This clonotype was counted a few times. The gene calls are TRBV6-2 or TRBV6-3 and TRBJ1-2; 10 bases agree with TRBD1. V was clipped by 5 bases and J by 3 bases; unmatched bases: 6. This CDR3 contains 15 residues. The germline gives CDR1 MNHEY, CDR2 SVGEGT. The CDR3 loop is CASSPVGTGDYGYTF. The CDR3 DNA sequence: TGTGCCAGCAGTCCCGTTGGGACAGGGGACTATGGCTACACCTTC.

The chain joins TRBV15 to TRBJ1-5; TRBD1 might be the D (5 bases). This CDR3 has 16 residues. Per the germline V gene, CDR1 is LNHNV and CDR2 is YYDKDF (reference sequence). Between the trimmed V and J ends, which lost 3 bases and 7 bases, there was a span of 19 bases. CDR3 sequence reads: CATSSKAVGGGQPQHF. The CDR3, as DNA: TGTGCCACCAGCAGCAAAGCGGTGGGGGGGGGACAGCCCCAGCATTTT. The full variable domain, completed using reference TRBV15 and TRBJ1-5, is DAMVIQNPRYQVTQFGKPVTLSCSQTLNHNVMYWYQQKSSQAPKLLFHYYDKDFNNEADTPDNFQSRRPNTSFCFLDIRSPGLGDTAMYLCATSSKAVGGGQPQHFGDGTRLSIL.

As DNA, the CDR3 is TGTGCCAGCAGCTTAAAAGTCAACACTGAAGCTTTCTTT. Its translation: CASSLKVNTEAFF. V and J are TRBV7-3 and TRBJ1-1; D call uncertain. Germline CDR1 is SGHTA and CDR2 is FQGTGA. The germline V and J ends were trimmed by 1 base and 2 bases, with 5 bases remaining between them. This CDR3 is built from 13 residues.

The DNA for the CDR3 is TGCAGTGCTAGAGGAGACGGGGGGGGCGCTGACTATGGCTACACCTTC. Protein product: CSARGDGGGADYGYTF. The chain recombines TRBV20-1 with TRBJ1-2, with D perhaps matching TRBD1 (6 bases). The germline CDR1 and CDR2 sequences are DFQATT and SNEGSKA (reference sequence). With 1 base removed from V and 3 bases from J, the gap between germline ends came to 18 bases. This CDR3 spans 16 amino acids.

The rearrangement joins TRBV30 to TRBJ2-2, with TRBD1 identical over 9 bases. The V and J ends lost 3 bases and 2 bases, in that order; junction bases with no gene match: 7. Germline values: CDR1 GTSNPN, CDR2 SVGIG (reference sequence). The CDR3 has 16 amino acids. For the CDR3, the DNA is TGTGCCTGGAGGGCGGGGGACAGGGTTAACACCGGGGAGCTGTTTTTT. Translating gives CAWRAGDRVNTGELFF. The entire variable domain, with the rest obtained from reference TRBV30 and TRBJ2-2, is as follows: SQTIHQWPATLVQPVGSPLSLECTVEGTSNPNLYWYRQAAGRGLQLLFYSVGIGQISSEVPQNLSASRPQDRQFILSSKKLLLSDSGFYLCAWRAGDRVNTGELFFGEGSRLTVL.

J is TRBJ2-3 and V is TRBV11-2; 10 nucleotides line up with TRBD2. This CDR3 comprises 21 residues. Trimming at V came to 0 bases and at J to 0 bases, leaving 15 bases not matched to a gene. Germline loops: CDR1 SGHAT, CDR2 FQNNGV. The CDR3 is CASSLDPPSASGSRSTDTQYF. CDR3 nucleotide sequence: TGTGCCAGCAGCTTAGATCCCCCCAGCGCTAGCGGGAGTAGGAGCACAGATACGCAGTATTTT.

The CDR3 DNA is TGTGCCAGCAGTGCCCCCGGGACAGGGGTATACGAGCAGTACTTC. Residues: CASSAPGTGVYEQYF. The rearrangement links TRBV12-3 or TRBV12-4 to TRBJ2-7; 10 nucleotides agree with TRBD1. This CDR3 spans 15 amino acids. Trimming cost V 5 bases and J 4 bases; bases outside gene matches: 8.

As for this clonotype: Sequence at one end of the junction differs from germline and may be a read error. V usage is TRBV7-2 and J usage is TRBJ2-7; D gene unclear. From germline, CDR1 is SGHTA and CDR2 FQGNSA. The CDR3 is 11 residues long. Here the CDR3 reads CASSLTYEQYF. The CDR3 bases are TGTGCCAGCAGCTTAACGTACGAGCAGTATTTC.

The rearrangement joins TRBV7-2 to TRBJ1-1, with D hard to call. The CDR3 covers 14 residues. V lost 1 base and J lost 1, with 7 bases in between. The germline gives CDR1 SGHTA, CDR2 FQGNSA. CDR3 region: CASSLVGPNTEAFF. CDR3 DNA: TGTGCCAGCAGCTTAGTAGGGCCGAACACTGAAGCTTTCTTT. The full variable domain, with the rest looked up from reference TRBV7-2 and TRBJ1-1, is GAGVSQSPSNKVTEKGKDVELRCDPISGHTALYWYRQSLGQGLEFLIYFQGNSAPDKSGLPSDRFSAERTGGSVSTLTIQRTQQEDSAVYLCASSLVGPNTEAFFGQGTRLTVV.

This chain links TRBV28 with TRBJ1-1; D ambiguous. Germline CDR1 is MDHEN and CDR2 is SYDVKM. The V and J ends lost 10 bases and 6 bases respectively, with 12 bases between them. CDR3 length: 11 amino acids. In DNA, the CDR3 is TGTGCCATCGAGCGGGGTCCTGAAGCTTTCTTT. It yields the protein CAIERGPEAFF.